A single sample is the source of the 21 T cell receptor beta chains below, sequenced in a study of T cell changes during pregnancy in multiple sclerosis (dated by TCRdb to about 2019). Receptor amplification or capture employed the immunoSEQ multiplex PCR assay. TCRdb re-hosts the immuneACCESS table, in-frame sequences only. Its copies lack some clones; in the studies checked, an unresolved V gene accounts for under half of them, and the cause for the rest is not known. The sample table lists tens of thousands of clones, approximately 92% of them with a count of one. The top ten clonotypes cover approximately 0.6% of the sample. This specimen was CD4+ T cells from peripheral blood mononuclear cells, taken after pregnancy. The source is a female donor with multiple sclerosis, enrolled in a pregnancy study.

In its sample, this clone was seen once. The rearrangement joins TRBV7-2 to TRBJ1-5; 7 bases are a match to TRBD1. Looked up from germline, CDR1 is SGHTA and CDR2 is FQGNSA. Trimming at V came to 1 base and at J to 5 bases, leaving 11 bases not matched to a gene. This CDR3 comprises 17 residues. CDR3 amino acids: CASSLVPVRGIDQPQHF. The DNA of the CDR3 is TGTGCCAGCAGCTTAGTACCAGTCAGGGGGATAGATCAGCCCCAGCATTTT.

This chain links TRBV7-2 with TRBJ2-3; 13 nucleotides align to TRBD2. Trimming removed 5 bases from V and 5 bases from J; junction bases left unmatched: 4. Per the germline V gene, CDR1 is SGHTA and CDR2 is FQGNSA. The CDR3 spans 15 residues. Here the CDR3 reads CASSTSGGAGDTQYF. The CDR3 nucleotides are TGTGCCAGCAGCACTAGCGGGGGGGCCGGAGATACGCAGTATTTT. Together with reference TRBV7-2 and TRBJ2-3, the CDR3 gives the full variable domain: GAGVSQSPSNKVTEKGKDVELRCDPISGHTALYWYRQSLGQGLEFLIYFQGNSAPDKSGLPSDRFSAERTGGSVSTLTIQRTQQEDSAVYLCASSTSGGAGDTQYFGPGTRLTVL.

V gene TRBV2 combines with J gene TRBJ1-1; D unclear. The V gene lost 4 bases and the J gene lost 1 base, with 10 bases spanning the gap. This CDR3 spans 14 amino acids. Germline values: CDR1 SNHLY, CDR2 FYNNEI. CDR3 sequence (DNA): TGTGCCAGCAGTGGAGTCACAGCGAACACTGAAGCTTTCTTT. This encodes CASSGVTANTEAFF. Full variable domain (outside the CDR3, taken from reference TRBV2 and TRBJ1-1): EPEVTQTPSHQVTQMGQEVILRCVPISNHLYFYWYRQILGQKVEFLVSFYNNEISEKSEIFDDQFSVERPDGSNFTLKIRSTKLEDSAMYFCASSGVTANTEAFFGQGTRLTVV.

The V and J genes are TRBV9 and TRBJ2-7; 7 positions match TRBD2. V lost 2 bases, J lost 5 bases, and 19 bases stayed unmatched. The CDR3 runs 18 residues. CDR1 and CDR2 (germline): SGDLS, YYNGEE. The CDR3 DNA is TGTGCCAGCAGCGTTTCGCCCCTAGGGACTACCCCTGGCCACGAGCAGTACTTC. Its translation is CASSVSPLGTTPGHEQYF. Full variable domain (remainder filled in from reference TRBV9 and TRBJ2-7): DSGVTQTPKHLITATGQRVTLRCSPRSGDLSVYWYQQSLDQGLQFLIQYYNGEERAKGNILERFSAQQFPDLHSELNLSSLELGDSALYFCASSVSPLGTTPGHEQYFGPGTRLTVT.

The CDR3, as DNA: TGTGCCAGCAGCTTAGGCAGGGGGTGGGACCAGCCCCAGCATTTT. Protein product: CASSLGRGWDQPQHF. The chain uses TRBV7-2 and TRBJ1-5, with 7 bases aligning to TRBD1. CDR1 SGHTA and CDR2 FQGNSA come from the germline V gene. With 1 base clipped from V and 7 bases from J, the junction kept 7 bases outside the gene matches. This CDR3 is built from 15 residues. The complete variable domain, with remaining parts taken from reference TRBV7-2 and TRBJ1-5, reads GAGVSQSPSNKVTEKGKDVELRCDPISGHTALYWYRQSLGQGLEFLIYFQGNSAPDKSGLPSDRFSAERTGGSVSTLTIQRTQQEDSAVYLCASSLGRGWDQPQHFGDGTRLSIL.

The chain joins TRBV5-1 to TRBJ1-1, with unresolved D. V shed 2 bases and J shed 0 bases, with 11 bases lying between them. Germline V CDR1 and CDR2: SGHRS, YFSETQ. The CDR3 is made up of 15 amino acids. DNA of the CDR3: TGCGCCAGCAGCTTAACAGTAGATATGAACACTGAAGCTTTCTTT. As protein: CASSLTVDMNTEAFF.

This clone turned up a few times. The V and J genes are TRBV6-5 and TRBJ1-6, with a possible D match to TRBD1 (5 bases). Germline loops: CDR1 MNHEY, CDR2 SVGAGI. The CDR3 runs 15 residues. V gave up 6 bases and J gave up 7 bases, with 16 bases separating them. This CDR3 reads CASRREGVGNSPLHF. The DNA of the CDR3 is TGTGCCAGCAGGCGGGAAGGGGTTGGGAATTCACCCCTCCACTTT.

The rearrangement links TRBV6-5 to TRBJ1-2; TRBD1 matches 10 bases. V was pared by 2 bases and J by 5 bases, with 5 bases of the junction left unmatched. The CDR3 runs to 15 residues. CDR1 MNHEY and CDR2 SVGAGI come from the germline V gene. CDR3 coding DNA: TGTGCCAGCAGTTACCCGGGACAGGGGAAATATGGCTACACCTTC. Its protein is CASSYPGQGKYGYTF.

The rearrangement links TRBV9 to TRBJ2-5; 14 bases agree with TRBD2. CDR1 is SGDLS and CDR2 is YYNGEE in the germline V gene. V lost 7 bases and J lost 4; bases outside the gene matches: 3. The CDR3 has 14 amino acids. The CDR3 DNA reads TGTGCCAGCGGGGGGACTAGCGGGGGAGAGACCCAGTACTTC. Its protein is CASGGTSGGETQYF.

The V call is TRBV5-4, the J call TRBJ2-3, with D unresolved. This CDR3 comprises 12 residues. The germline V and J ends were trimmed by 5 bases and 6 bases, with 10 bases remaining between them. Germline-derived CDR1 and CDR2 are SGHNT and YYREEE (reference sequence). The CDR3 bases are TGTGCCAGCAGGATGAACTCGGATACGCAGTATTTT. Its protein is CASRMNSDTQYF.

This sequence joins TRBV5-8 and TRBJ1-2; no clear D gene. V was shortened by 4 bases and J by 2 bases, with 9 bases between the two germline ends. Germline V gives CDR1 SGHTS, CDR2 YDEGEE. The CDR3 is 13 amino acids. This chain's CDR3 is CASSPEGNYGYTF. The CDR3 region has the DNA TGTGCCAGCAGCCCCGAGGGAAACTATGGCTACACCTTC.

This clone came up a few times. The chain uses TRBV15 and TRBJ1-3, with no clear D. With 1 base removed from V and 11 bases from J, the gap between germline ends came to 9 bases. The CDR3 totals 12 residues. The germline gives CDR1 LNHNV, CDR2 YYDKDF (reference sequence). The DNA of the CDR3 is TGTGCCACCAGCAGAGGGGCGTGGGCCATATATTTT. Translating it yields CATSRGAWAIYF.

This chain connects TRBV30 to TRBJ1-1; possibly TRBD1 for D (5 bases). Between the trimmed V and J ends, which lost 0 bases and 5 bases, there was a span of 13 bases. This CDR3 has 14 amino acids. The germline CDR1 and CDR2 sequences are GTSNPN and SVGIG (reference sequence). CDR3 residues: CAWSVRGRDTEAFF. The CDR3 bases are TGTGCCTGGAGTGTACGGGGGAGAGATACTGAAGCTTTCTTT.

The chain recombines TRBV7-2 with TRBJ1-5, with 7 nucleotides matching TRBD1. The CDR3 is made up of 15 amino acids. The germline CDR1 and CDR2 sequences are SGHTA and FQGNSA. J lost 1 base, V lost 4 bases, and 4 bases had no gene match. The CDR3 reads CASSSLQGSNQPQHF. The DNA of the CDR3 is TGTGCCAGCAGCTCGTTACAGGGGAGCAATCAGCCCCAGCATTTT.

V and J are TRBV20-1 and TRBJ1-2; D is unresolved. This CDR3 comprises 11 residues. In germline, CDR1 is DFQATT, CDR2 SNEGSKA (reference sequence). Between the trimmed V and J ends, which lost 3 bases and 4 bases, there was a span of 6 bases. CDR3 in DNA: TGCAGTGCTAGTCGAGGCTATGGCTACACCTTC. Its translation: CSASRGYGYTF.

The CDR3 DNA reads TGCGCCAGCAGCCAGACCGACAGGAACACTGAAGCTTTCTTT. This sequence encodes CASSQTDRNTEAFF. V and J are TRBV4-3 and TRBJ1-1, with a weak D call TRBD1 (5 bases). CDR3 length: 14 amino acids. V gave up 3 bases and J gave up 1 base, with 9 bases separating them. CDR1 LGHNA and CDR2 YSLEER come from the germline V gene.

The chain carries TRBV2 and TRBJ2-7, with 10 bases identical to TRBD2. This CDR3 spans 15 amino acids. Germline V gene lookup returns CDR1 SNHLY and CDR2 FYNNEI. V was pared by 10 bases and J by 0 bases, with 9 bases of the junction left unmatched. The CDR3 DNA reads as TGTGCCATCCGGACTAGCGGCTTTCGCTCCTACGAGCAGTACTTC. Encoded protein: CAIRTSGFRSYEQYF. Supplemented by reference TRBV2 and TRBJ2-7, the full variable domain reads EPEVTQTPSHQVTQMGQEVILRCVPISNHLYFYWYRQILGQKVEFLVSFYNNEISEKSEIFDDQFSVERPDGSNFTLKIRSTKLEDSAMYFCAIRTSGFRSYEQYFGPGTRLTVT.

The chain has TRBV19 and TRBJ1-6; unclear D gene. Trimming took 5 bases from V and 4 from J, leaving 6 bases between them. Germline V gene data show CDR1 as LNHDA and CDR2 as SQIVND (reference sequence). The CDR3 is 13 amino acids. The CDR3 bases are TGTGCCAGTAGTGACACATATAATTCACCCCTCCACTTT. Its translation is CASSDTYNSPLHF.

This chain connects TRBV7-3 to TRBJ2-6; 7 bases align to TRBD1. This CDR3 has 15 residues. CDR1 SGHTA and CDR2 FQGTGA come from the germline V gene. V shed 2 bases and J 2 bases; nucleotides not matched to a gene: 0. As DNA, the CDR3 is TGTGCCAGCAGCTTACAGGGGGCTGGGGCCAACGTCCTGACTTTC. Amino acid sequence: CASSLQGAGANVLTF.

The V gene is TRBV6-6, the J gene TRBJ2-7, with D perhaps matching TRBD2 (7 bases). From germline, CDR1 is MNHNY and CDR2 SVGAGI (reference sequence). The CDR3 extends over 14 amino acids. Deletions cut 2 bases from V and 6 bases from J, with 14 bases between. As DNA, the CDR3 is TGTGCCAGCAGTTACATGGCAGGGGAGGGCGAGCAGTACTTC. Translated: CASSYMAGEGEQYF.

V and J are TRBV9 and TRBJ2-3; D possibly corresponds to TRBD1 (6 bases). The CDR3 covers 15 residues. Trimming pared 4 bases from V and 1 base from J, leaving 13 bases between. Germline V gene data show CDR1 as SGDLS and CDR2 as YYNGEE. The CDR3 nucleotides read TGTGCCAGCAGCCCCCACAGGGTTGGCACAGATACGCAGTATTTT. This gives the protein CASSPHRVGTDTQYF.